This T cell receptor (beta chain) was captured in a study of cytomegalovirus exposure and HLA in healthy donors. Study-wide background: Counted in an early data release were 85 million or so unique TCRs from HLA-typed donors.

With 60 Vbeta and 13 Jbeta primers, the PCR was carried out. Libraries were prepared by immunoSEQ multiplex PCR; TCRdb keeps only in-frame clonotypes and omits some of them. The sample yields 85,000 to 100,000 clones, about 80% seen once. This CDR3 comprises 14 residues. Trimming stripped 1 base from V and 2 bases from J, with 9 bases between. Germline loops: CDR1 SGHAT, CDR2 FQNNGV. This sequence joins TRBV11-2 and TRBJ2-7, with a tentative D call TRBD1 (5 bases). Sequencing used PBMCs. The receptor was isolated from a man aged 40-55 years in good health and CMV-seropositive. The CDR3 sequence: CASSLVTGPYEQYF. CDR3 nucleotide sequence: TGTGCCAGCAGCTTAGTCACAGGTCCCTACGAGCAGTACTTC.